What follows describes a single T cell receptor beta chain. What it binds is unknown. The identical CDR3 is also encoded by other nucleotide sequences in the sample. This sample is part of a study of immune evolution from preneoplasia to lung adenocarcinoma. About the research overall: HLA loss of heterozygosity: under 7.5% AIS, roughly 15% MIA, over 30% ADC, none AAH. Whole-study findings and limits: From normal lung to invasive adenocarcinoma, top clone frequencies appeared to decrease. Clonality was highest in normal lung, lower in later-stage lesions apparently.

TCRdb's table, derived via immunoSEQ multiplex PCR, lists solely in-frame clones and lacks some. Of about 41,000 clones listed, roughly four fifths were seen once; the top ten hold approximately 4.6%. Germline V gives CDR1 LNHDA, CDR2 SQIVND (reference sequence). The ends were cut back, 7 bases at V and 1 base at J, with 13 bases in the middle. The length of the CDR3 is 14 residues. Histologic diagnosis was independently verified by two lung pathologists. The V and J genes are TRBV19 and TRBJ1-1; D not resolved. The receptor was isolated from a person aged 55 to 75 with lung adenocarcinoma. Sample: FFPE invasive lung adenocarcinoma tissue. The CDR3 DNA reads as TGTGCCAGTAAACCTCCGGCCGAGAACACTGAAGCTTTCTTT. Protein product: CASKPPAENTEAFF.